Shown below are 4 T cell receptor beta chains from a single sample sequenced in a study of graft-versus-host responses after intestinal transplantation. The antigens for these receptors are not known. TCRdb's copy holds only in-frame clones and misses some; the assay was immunoSEQ multiplex PCR. The sample records more than 80,000 clones, roughly four fifths being singletons. Sequencing used unstimulated CD8+ T cells sorted from spleen or lymph node cells, obtained before intestinal transplant. Every receptor here comes from a human donor who received an intestinal transplant.

J is TRBJ2-1 and V is TRBV5-4, with D possibly called TRBD1 or TRBD2 (5 bases each). The CDR3 extends over 11 amino acids. Deletions cut 3 bases from V and 12 bases from J, with 10 bases between. In germline, CDR1 is SGHNT, CDR2 YYREEE (reference sequence). For the CDR3, the DNA is TGTGCCAGCAGCTCCGTGGGGGTGCAGTTCTTC. This sequence encodes CASSSVGVQFF.

This clone is a singleton in its sample. The rearrangement links TRBV6-5 to TRBJ1-5; D gene ambiguous. The CDR3 loop spans 13 amino acids. Germline lookup yields CDR1 MNHEY and CDR2 SVGAGI. V dropped 4 bases and J dropped 8 bases, with 12 bases sitting between them. The CDR3 nucleotides read TGTGCCAGCAGTTGGGTGGGGTTTAAGCCCCAGCATTTT. Protein sequence: CASSWVGFKPQHF.

Comment on this clone: Other DNA sequences from this sample encode an identical CDR3 as well. The chain joins TRBV2 to TRBJ2-3; 9 nucleotides agree with TRBD1. CDR1 SNHLY and CDR2 FYNNEI come from the germline V gene. The CDR3 consists of 16 residues. V lost 3 bases, J lost 0 bases, and 4 bases stayed unmatched. The CDR3 region has the DNA TGTGCCAGCAGTGAGGGACAGGGAGGGAGCACAGATACGCAGTATTTT. It codes for CASSEGQGGSTDTQYF.

V usage is TRBV5-4 and J usage is TRBJ2-7; 11 positions agree with TRBD2. CDR1 SGHNT and CDR2 YYREEE come from the germline V gene (reference sequence). This CDR3 has 14 amino acids. V shed 2 bases, J shed 4 bases, and the junction held 2 bases outside the gene matches. CDR3 DNA sequence: TGTGCCAGCAGCTTCGGGACTAGCGGATACGAGCAGTACTTC. Protein product: CASSFGTSGYEQYF. Filled out from reference TRBV5-4 and TRBJ2-7, the complete variable domain reads ETGVTQSPTHLIKTRGQQVTLRCSSQSGHNTVSWYQQALGQGPQFIFQYYREEENGRGNFPPRFSGLQFPNYSSELNVNALELDDSALYLCASSFGTSGYEQYFGPGTRLTVT.